The next 8 T cell receptor beta chains were all read from a single sample in a study of metastatic and nonmetastatic thyroid tumors. TCRdb re-clonotyped the PCR reads via MiXCR. The sample yields some 22,000 clones, 24% seen once. No treatment had been given to any patient before thyroid surgery. Material for sequencing was tumor tissue. These receptor sequences come from a male donor with papillary thyroid cancer or a benign thyroid nodule (not recorded which). Some clones in this sample may be carry-over from other donors' samples.

This clone was seen many times. The CDR3 region has the DNA TGCAGTGCTAGAGGGGGATGGGACGGGGAGCTGTTTTTT. Translation gives CSARGGWDGELFF. The chain recombines TRBV20-1 with TRBJ2-2; D unresolved. The CDR3 spans 13 residues. V was pared by 1 base and J by 7 bases, with 10 bases between. Germline CDR1 and CDR2: DFQATT and SNEGSKA (reference sequence).

V usage is TRBV3-1 and J usage is TRBJ2-3; D might be TRBD1 or TRBD2, each matching 5 bases. Germline V gene data show CDR1 as LGHDT and CDR2 as YNNKEL (reference sequence). V dropped 3 bases and J dropped 3 bases, with 22 bases sitting between them. The CDR3 is 18 residues long. The CDR3 nucleotides are TGTGCCAGCAGCCACAAGAGGGGCGGCGGAAGAATAACAGATACGCAGTATTTT. Protein: CASSHKRGGGRITDTQYF.

The chain is built from TRBV10-3 and TRBJ2-1; TRBD2 matches at 7 bases. Germline loops: CDR1 ENHRY, CDR2 SYGVKD. The CDR3 totals 14 residues. V gave up 7 bases and J gave up 8 bases; unmatched junction bases: 11. The CDR3, as DNA: TGTGCCATCAAAGAGGCGGGAGCACGCGATGAGCAGTTCTTC. It yields the protein CAIKEAGARDEQFF.

This clone was detected many times. The chain has TRBV29-1 and TRBJ2-1; TRBD1 agrees at 10 bases. Trimming cost V 7 bases and J 6 bases; bases outside gene matches: 9. This CDR3 is built from 14 residues. CDR1 SQVTM and CDR2 ANQGSEA come from the germline V gene. CDR3 sequence (DNA): TGCAGCGCCTGGTATCGGGACAGGGGCAATGAGCAGTTCTTC. Translated, it gives CSAWYRDRGNEQFF.

This clone was counted a single time. At one end the junction does not follow the germline gene, possibly because of a read error. The gene calls are TRBV7-6 and TRBJ2-6; weak D call: TRBD2 (7 bases). There are 20 residues in the CDR3. The germline CDR1 and CDR2 sequences are SGHVS and FNYEAQ. CDR3 nucleotides: TGTGCCAGCATCTTAGGTGCCGGGGGAGGGGGGACCTCTGGGGCCAACGTCCTGACTTTC. Amino acid sequence: CASILGAGGGGTSGANVLTF.

This clone was detected a few times. The genes are TRBV20-1 and TRBJ2-6, with 12 bases fitting TRBD2. The CDR3 is made up of 17 amino acids. Germline CDR1 reads DFQATT; CDR2 reads SNEGSKA (reference sequence). The junction had 9 bases not matched to a gene; V was cut back by 6 bases and J by 3 bases. The CDR3, as DNA: TGCAGTGCGCCTGCTAGCGGGGGGGCCTATGGGGCCAACGTCCTGACTTTC. Protein product: CSAPASGGAYGANVLTF.

This clone has just a few counts. A read error is possible here, since a much larger clone lies one base away. The J gene is TRBJ2-5, the V gene TRBV20-1; 7 nucleotides align to TRBD1. Germline loops: CDR1 DFQATT, CDR2 SNEGSKA (reference sequence). The CDR3 contains 13 residues. V trimming: 6 bases; J trimming: 4 bases; junction bases outside the gene matches: 8. The CDR3 DNA reads TGCAGTGCCCAAGGGGGCGCGGGAGAGACCCAGTACTTC. Its protein product is CSAQGGAGETQYF.

The table lists this clone with many counts. This chain uses TRBV5-1 with TRBJ1-5; D might be TRBD1 (5 bases). Germline V gives CDR1 SGHRS, CDR2 YFSETQ. This CDR3 has 16 residues. V was cut by 4 bases and J by 3 bases, with 17 bases left in between. CDR3 loop: CASSPTPGHNNQPQHF. The CDR3 DNA sequence: TGCGCCAGCAGCCCTACGCCCGGACACAACAATCAGCCCCAGCATTTT.